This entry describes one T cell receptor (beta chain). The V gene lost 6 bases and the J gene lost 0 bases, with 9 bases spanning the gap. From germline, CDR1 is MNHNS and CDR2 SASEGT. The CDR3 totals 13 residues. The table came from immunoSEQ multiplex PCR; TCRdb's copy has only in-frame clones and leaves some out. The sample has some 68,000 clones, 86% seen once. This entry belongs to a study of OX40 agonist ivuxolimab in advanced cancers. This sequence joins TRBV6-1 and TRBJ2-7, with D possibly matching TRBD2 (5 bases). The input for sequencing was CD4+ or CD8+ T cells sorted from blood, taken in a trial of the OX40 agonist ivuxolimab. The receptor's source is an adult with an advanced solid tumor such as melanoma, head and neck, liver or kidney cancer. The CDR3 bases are TGTGCCAGCAGCGACCGGGGCTCCTACGAGCAGTACTTC. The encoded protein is CASSDRGSYEQYF.